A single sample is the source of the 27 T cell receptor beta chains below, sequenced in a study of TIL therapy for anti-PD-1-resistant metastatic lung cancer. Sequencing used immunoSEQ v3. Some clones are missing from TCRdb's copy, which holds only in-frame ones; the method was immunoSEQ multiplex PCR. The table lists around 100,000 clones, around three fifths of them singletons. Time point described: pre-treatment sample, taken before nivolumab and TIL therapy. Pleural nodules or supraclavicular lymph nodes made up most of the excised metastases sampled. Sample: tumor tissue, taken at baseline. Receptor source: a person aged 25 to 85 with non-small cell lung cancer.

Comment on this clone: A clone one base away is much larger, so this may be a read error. The CDR3 loop reads CANSQEVVSTEAFF. CDR3 DNA: TGTGCCAACAGCCAAGAGGTAGTATCGACAGAAGCTTTCTTT. The chain carries TRBV3-1 (or the pseudogene TRBV3-2) and TRBJ1-1; D not certain. Germline CDR1 is LGHDT and CDR2 is YNNKEL (reference sequence). The CDR3 runs 14 residues.

As DNA, the CDR3 is TGTGCCAGCAGTTACAGGACAGGGGGCTATGGCTACACCTTC. This gives the protein CASSYRTGGYGYTF. The rearrangement links TRBV6-5 to TRBJ1-2; the match to TRBD1 covers 10 bases. V dropped 2 bases and J dropped 4; count of bases not matched to a gene: 1. Germline CDR1 MNHEY, CDR2 SVGAGI. There are 14 residues in the CDR3.

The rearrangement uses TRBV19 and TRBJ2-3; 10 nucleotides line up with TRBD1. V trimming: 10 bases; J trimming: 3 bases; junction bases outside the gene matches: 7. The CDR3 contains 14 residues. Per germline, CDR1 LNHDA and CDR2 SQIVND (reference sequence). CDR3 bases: TGTGCCACCTCCAGGACAGGGGGTACAGATACGCAGTATTTT. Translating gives CATSRTGGTDTQYF.

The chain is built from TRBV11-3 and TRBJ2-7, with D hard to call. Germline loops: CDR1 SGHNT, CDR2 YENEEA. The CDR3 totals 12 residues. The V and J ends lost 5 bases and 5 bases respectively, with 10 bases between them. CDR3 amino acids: CASSKVENEQYF. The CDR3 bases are TGTGCCAGCAGCAAGGTAGAAAACGAGCAGTACTTC.

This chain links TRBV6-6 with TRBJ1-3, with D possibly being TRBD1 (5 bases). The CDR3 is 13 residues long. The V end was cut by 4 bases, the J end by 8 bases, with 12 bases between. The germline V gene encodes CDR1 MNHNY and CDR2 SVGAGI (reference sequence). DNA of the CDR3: TGTGCCAGCAGTTCCCGCGGGGCCGACACCATATATTTT. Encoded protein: CASSSRGADTIYF.

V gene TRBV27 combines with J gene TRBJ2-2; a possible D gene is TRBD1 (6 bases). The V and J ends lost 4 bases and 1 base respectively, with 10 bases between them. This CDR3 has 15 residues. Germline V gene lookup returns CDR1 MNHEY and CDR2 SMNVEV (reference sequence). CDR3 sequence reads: CASSWLQGNTGELFF. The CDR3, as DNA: TGTGCCAGCAGTTGGTTACAGGGGAACACCGGGGAGCTGTTTTTT.

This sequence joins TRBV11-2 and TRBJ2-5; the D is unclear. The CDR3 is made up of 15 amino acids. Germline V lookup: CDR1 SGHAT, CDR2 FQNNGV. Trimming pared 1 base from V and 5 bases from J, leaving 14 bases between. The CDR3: CASSLGWASRETQYF. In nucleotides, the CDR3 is TGTGCCAGCAGCTTAGGATGGGCTAGTAGGGAGACCCAGTACTTC.

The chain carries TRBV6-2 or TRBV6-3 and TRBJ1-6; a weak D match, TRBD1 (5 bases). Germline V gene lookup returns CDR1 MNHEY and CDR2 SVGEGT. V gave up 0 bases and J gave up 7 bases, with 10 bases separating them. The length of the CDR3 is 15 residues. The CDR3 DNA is TGTGCCAGCAGTTACTCGGGGGTTCCCAATTCACCCCTCCACTTT. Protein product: CASSYSGVPNSPLHF.

This CDR3 reads CASSRDRDEQYF. As DNA, the CDR3 is TGTGCCAGCTCACGGGACAGGGACGAGCAGTACTTC. This chain connects TRBV18 to TRBJ2-7, with 9 nucleotides matching TRBD1. This CDR3 spans 12 amino acids. Losses at the gene ends were 4 bases for V and 5 bases for J; bases not matched to a gene: 0. Germline CDR1 and CDR2: KGHSH and LQKENI.

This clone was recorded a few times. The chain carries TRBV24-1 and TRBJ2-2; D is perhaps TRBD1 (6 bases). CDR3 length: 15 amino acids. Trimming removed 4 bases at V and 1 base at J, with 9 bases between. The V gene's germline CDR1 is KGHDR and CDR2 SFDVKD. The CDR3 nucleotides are TGTGCCACCAGTGACCGGACAGTGAACACCGGGGAGCTGTTTTTT. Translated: CATSDRTVNTGELFF.

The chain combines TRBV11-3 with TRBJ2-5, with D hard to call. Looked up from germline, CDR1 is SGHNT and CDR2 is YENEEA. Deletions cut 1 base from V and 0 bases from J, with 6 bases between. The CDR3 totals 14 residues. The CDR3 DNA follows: TGTGCCAGCAGCTTAGGACCGAACCAAGAGACCCAGTACTTC. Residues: CASSLGPNQETQYF.

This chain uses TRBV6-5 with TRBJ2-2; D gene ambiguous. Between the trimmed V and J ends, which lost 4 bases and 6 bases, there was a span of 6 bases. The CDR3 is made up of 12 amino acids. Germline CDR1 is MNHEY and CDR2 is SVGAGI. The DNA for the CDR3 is TGTGCCAGCAGTTTTATTGCCGGGGAGCTGTTTTTT. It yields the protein CASSFIAGELFF.

CDR3 nucleotides: TGTGCCAGCAGTTTAGACAGGGTGGGGAGCAGGAACACTGAAGCTTTCTTT. Translated: CASSLDRVGSRNTEAFF. The chain is built from TRBV28 and TRBJ1-1, with TRBD1 matching over 7 bases. Germline CDR1 and CDR2: MDHEN and SYDVKM. The CDR3 has 17 amino acids. Unmatched junction bases numbered 10, after V lost 2 bases and J lost 1 base.

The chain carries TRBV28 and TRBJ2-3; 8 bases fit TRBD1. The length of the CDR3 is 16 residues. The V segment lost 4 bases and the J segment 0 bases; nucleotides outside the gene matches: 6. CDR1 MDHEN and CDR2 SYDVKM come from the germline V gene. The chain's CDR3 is CASSSLDRVSTDTQYF. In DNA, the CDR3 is TGTGCCAGCAGTTCCCTGGACAGGGTGAGCACAGATACGCAGTATTTT.

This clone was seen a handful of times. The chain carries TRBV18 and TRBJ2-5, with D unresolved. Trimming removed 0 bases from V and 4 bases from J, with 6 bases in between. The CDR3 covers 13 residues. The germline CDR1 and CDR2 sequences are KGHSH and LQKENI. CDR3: CASSPPRVETQYF. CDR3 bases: TGTGCCAGCTCACCACCCCGGGTAGAGACCCAGTACTTC.

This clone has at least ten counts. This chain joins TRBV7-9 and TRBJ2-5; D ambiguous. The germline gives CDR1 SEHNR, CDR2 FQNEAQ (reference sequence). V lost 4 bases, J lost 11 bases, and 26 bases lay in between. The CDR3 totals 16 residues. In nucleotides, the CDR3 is TGTGCCAGCAGCTCCACCGCTACCCGTAGCCCTGCGACGCAGTACTTC. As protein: CASSSTATRSPATQYF.

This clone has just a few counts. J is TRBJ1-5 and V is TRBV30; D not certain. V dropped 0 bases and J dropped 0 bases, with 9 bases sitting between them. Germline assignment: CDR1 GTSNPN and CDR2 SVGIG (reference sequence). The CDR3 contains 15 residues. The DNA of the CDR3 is TGTGCCTGGAGTGTCTCAATCTATAGCAATCAGCCCCAGCATTTT. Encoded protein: CAWSVSIYSNQPQHF. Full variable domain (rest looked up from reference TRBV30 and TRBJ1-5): SQTIHQWPATLVQPVGSPLSLECTVEGTSNPNLYWYRQAAGRGLQLLFYSVGIGQISSEVPQNLSASRPQDRQFILSSKKLLLSDSGFYLCAWSVSIYSNQPQHFGDGTRLSIL.

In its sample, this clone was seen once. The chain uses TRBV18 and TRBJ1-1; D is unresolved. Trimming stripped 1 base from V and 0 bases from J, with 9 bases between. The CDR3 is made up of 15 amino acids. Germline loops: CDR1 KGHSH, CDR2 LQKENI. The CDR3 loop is CASSPREAMNTEAFF. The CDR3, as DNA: TGTGCCAGCTCACCACGCGAAGCTATGAACACTGAAGCTTTCTTT.

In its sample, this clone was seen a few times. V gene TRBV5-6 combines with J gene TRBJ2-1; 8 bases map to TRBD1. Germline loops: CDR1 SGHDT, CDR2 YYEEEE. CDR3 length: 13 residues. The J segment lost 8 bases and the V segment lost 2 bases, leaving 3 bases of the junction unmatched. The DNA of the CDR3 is TGTGCCAGCAGCTTCGGACAGGGCTATGAGCAGTTCTTC. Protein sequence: CASSFGQGYEQFF. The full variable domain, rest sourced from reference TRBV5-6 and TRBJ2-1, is DAGVTQSPTHLIKTRGQQVTLRCSPKSGHDTVSWYQQALGQGPQFIFQYYEEEERQRGNFPDRFSGHQFPNYSSELNVNALLLGDSALYLCASSFGQGYEQFFGPGTRLTVL.

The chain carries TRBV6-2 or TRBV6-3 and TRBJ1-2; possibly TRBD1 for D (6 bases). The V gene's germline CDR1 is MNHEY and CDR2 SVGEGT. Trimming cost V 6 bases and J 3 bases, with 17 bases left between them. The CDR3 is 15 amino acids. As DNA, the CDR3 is TGTGCCAGCAGCCCCCGGGGCAGGGGCGACTATGGCTACACCTTC. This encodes CASSPRGRGDYGYTF.

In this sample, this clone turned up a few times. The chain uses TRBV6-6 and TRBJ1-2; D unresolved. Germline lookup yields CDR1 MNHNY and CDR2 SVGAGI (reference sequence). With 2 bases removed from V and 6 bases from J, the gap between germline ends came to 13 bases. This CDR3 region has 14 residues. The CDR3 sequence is CASSYRVAENGYTF. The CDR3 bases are TGTGCCAGCAGTTACCGGGTGGCAGAAAATGGCTACACCTTC.

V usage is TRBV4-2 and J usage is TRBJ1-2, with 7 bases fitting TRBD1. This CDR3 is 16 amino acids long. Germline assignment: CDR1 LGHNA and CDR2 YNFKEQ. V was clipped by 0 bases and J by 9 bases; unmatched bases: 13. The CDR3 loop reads CASSQEQRQGPRRYTF. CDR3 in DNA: TGTGCCAGCAGCCAAGAACAACGACAGGGCCCCAGGCGCTACACCTTC.

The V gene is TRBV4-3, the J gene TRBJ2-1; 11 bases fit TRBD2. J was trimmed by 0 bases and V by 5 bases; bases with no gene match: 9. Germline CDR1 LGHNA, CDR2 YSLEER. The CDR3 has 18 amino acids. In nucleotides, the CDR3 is TGCGCCAGCAGCGGGACTAGCGGCGCCCGAAGCTCCTACAATGAGCAGTTCTTC. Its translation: CASSGTSGARSSYNEQFF.

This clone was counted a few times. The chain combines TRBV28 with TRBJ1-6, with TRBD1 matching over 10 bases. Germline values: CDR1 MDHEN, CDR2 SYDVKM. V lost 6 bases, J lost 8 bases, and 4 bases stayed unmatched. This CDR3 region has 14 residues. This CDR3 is CASSNGQGDSPLHF. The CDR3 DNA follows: TGTGCCAGCAGCAACGGACAGGGGGATTCACCCCTCCACTTT.

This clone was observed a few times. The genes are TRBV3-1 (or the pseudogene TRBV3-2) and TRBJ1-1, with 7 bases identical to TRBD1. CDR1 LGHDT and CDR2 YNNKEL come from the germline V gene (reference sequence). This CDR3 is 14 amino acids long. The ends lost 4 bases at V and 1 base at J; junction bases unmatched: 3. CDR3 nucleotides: TGTGCCAGCAGCCGGGACAGATCGAACACTGAAGCTTTCTTT. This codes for CASSRDRSNTEAFF.

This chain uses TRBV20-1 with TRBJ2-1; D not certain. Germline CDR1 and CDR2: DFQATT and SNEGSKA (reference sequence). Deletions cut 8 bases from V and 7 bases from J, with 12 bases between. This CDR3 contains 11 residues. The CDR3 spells CSTLLANEQFF. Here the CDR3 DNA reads TGCAGTACACTCCTGGCGAATGAGCAGTTCTTC.

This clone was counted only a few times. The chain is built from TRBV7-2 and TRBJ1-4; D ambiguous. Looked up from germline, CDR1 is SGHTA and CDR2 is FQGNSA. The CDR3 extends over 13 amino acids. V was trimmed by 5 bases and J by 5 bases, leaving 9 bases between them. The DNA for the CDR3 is TGTGCCAGCAGCCGGCAGAGAAATGAAAAACTGTTTTTT. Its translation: CASSRQRNEKLFF.